This record covers a single T cell receptor beta chain. Its antigen is currently unknown. The germline V and J ends were trimmed by 1 base and 6 bases, with 12 bases remaining between them. CDR1 is SGHVS, CDR2 FNYEAQ, per germline. The CDR3 totals 14 residues. These data come from a study of shared clonotypes between healthy human individuals. Study overall: The composition of the donors was a couple of women and three men aged 18 to 49. Study outcomes and limitations: Few donors restricted represented genetic and exposure-history diversity.

Ten immunoSEQ deep assay plates were used by the authors to sequence unsorted PBMC DNA. Sequencing was performed with immunoSEQ multiplex PCR; in TCRdb, only in-frame clones are kept and a portion is missing. The data show about 520,000 clones, with around 73% seen just once and about 12% held by the top ten. Recent vaccinations or acute infections were absent in the healthy HIV-negative adult donors. The specimen was PBMCs. The chain employs TRBV7-6 and TRBJ1-2; D is uncertain. The clonotype originates from a woman in her 40s in good health. Some clones in this sample may be carry-over from other donors' samples. This CDR3 is CASSLGPGGNGYTF. CDR3 coding DNA: TGTGCCAGCAGCTTAGGTCCAGGCGGAAATGGCTACACCTTC.